The clone carrying this T cell receptor (beta chain) appeared a few times. Libraries were prepared by immunoSEQ multiplex PCR; TCRdb keeps only in-frame clonotypes and omits some of them. The table lists hundreds of thousands of clones, about 85% of them singletons. This sample was taken from a study of blood T cell repertoires in COVID-19. CDR1 and CDR2 from the germline V gene are GTSNPN and SVGIG (reference sequence). The CDR3 is made up of 12 amino acids. V was trimmed by 5 bases and J by 6 bases, leaving 11 bases between them. The clonotype originates from a woman aged 80 or older with active or convalescent COVID-19. Sequenced sample: peripheral blood. The V and J genes are TRBV30 and TRBJ1-5; unclear D gene. The CDR3 nucleotides are TGTGCCTGGGCGCTGGGGAGTCAGCCCCAGCATTTT. Its translation: CAWALGSQPQHF. The full variable domain, with the rest looked up from reference TRBV30 and TRBJ1-5, is SQTIHQWPATLVQPVGSPLSLECTVEGTSNPNLYWYRQAAGRGLQLLFYSVGIGQISSEVPQNLSASRPQDRQFILSSKKLLLSDSGFYLCAWALGSQPQHFGDGTRLSIL.